A selection of T cell receptor beta chains follows, all from one sample in a study of graft-versus-host responses after intestinal transplantation. Their recognized antigens are unknown. Clones were sequenced by immunoSEQ multiplex PCR, and TCRdb holds only the in-frame ones, with some missing. The table shows tens of thousands of clones, with 94% occurring only once. This material consisted of unstimulated CD8+ T cells sorted from spleen or lymph node cells, taken before intestinal transplant. These receptors originate from a human donor who received an intestinal transplant. Both conserved end residues are part of each CDR3. A D gene is named only where the DNA matches it firmly. Where a row states a size, it is once, few, many or the class of an expanded clone; other rows omit it.

d_gene,v_gene,j_gene,abundance,CDR3nt,CDR3aa
.,TRBV5-4,TRBJ2-5,.,TGTGCCAGCAGCTTGGTTCTCGAAGAGACCCAGTACTTC,CASSLVLEETQYF
TRBD1,TRBV28,TRBJ2-7,.,TGTGCCAGCACCTTGACAGGGGACCCCCCCTACGAGCAGTACTTC,CASTLTGDPPYEQYF
TRBD2,TRBV13,TRBJ2-5,.,TGTGCCAGCAGCTTAGGAGTGGTAGCGGGAGGGCACGAGACCCAGTACTTC,CASSLGVVAGGHETQYF
.,TRBV28,TRBJ2-7,once,TGTGCCAGCAGTTCCGGGTCAGGAAATACGCTGAGCTCCTACGAGCAGTACTTC,CASSSGSGNTLSSYEQYF
.,TRBV7-9,TRBJ2-5,.,TGTGCCAGCAGCTTATCCTCGCAAGAGACCCAGTACTTC,CASSLSSQETQYF
TRBD1,TRBV4-1,TRBJ1-2,once,TGCGCCAGCAGCCACCTCTCCGGGACAGGATCGAGGCCCTATGGCTACACCTTC,CASSHLSGTGSRPYGYTF
.,TRBV6-5,TRBJ1-4,.,TGTGCCAGCAGTTACTCGCCCTCCGGGGTTAATGAAAAACTGTTTTTT,CASSYSPSGVNEKLFF
.,TRBV30,TRBJ1-4,.,TGTGCCTGGAGTGCCCCCGGGGTCTCGTCTTTAAGGGAAAAACTGTTTTTT,CAWSAPGVSSLREKLFF
.,TRBV10-2,TRBJ2-1,.,TGCGCCAGCAGTGAAAACTACAGGGCTTACAATGAGCAGTTCTTC,CASSENYRAYNEQFF
.,TRBV18,TRBJ2-7,.,TGTGCCAGCTCACCACAGGGCCCCCACTACGAGCAGTACTTC,CASSPQGPHYEQYF
.,TRBV19,TRBJ2-5,.,TGTGCCAGTAGTATCGACATCTCGGGGGAGACCCAGTACTTC,CASSIDISGETQYF
.,TRBV18,TRBJ2-5,.,TGTGCCAGCTCACCGCAAGGTTCTGGACAAGAGACCCAGTACTTC,CASSPQGSGQETQYF
.,TRBV4-1,TRBJ2-5,.,TGCGCCAGCAGCCAAGATAAGGAGACCCAGTACTTC,CASSQDKETQYF
TRBD1,TRBV27,TRBJ1-2,once,TGTGCCAGCAGTTCGCGTACAGGGGGCATTGGCTACACCTTC,CASSSRTGGIGYTF